This T cell receptor beta chain is drawn from a study of blood T cell repertoires in COVID-19. As for the study in general: COVID-19 samples, acute and convalescent, were from the United States, Italy and Spain. PBMCs, B-cell-depleted T cells, or T cells provided the cDNA or gDNA that made up the material.

Original handling: The assay estimated nucleated cells by amplifying reference gene primers. Sequencing was performed with immunoSEQ multiplex PCR; in TCRdb, only in-frame clones are kept and a portion is missing. D and trimming come from the DNA, and the V and J calls and clone size come from that table. Among some 140,000 clones listed, roughly 80% were seen once. This clonotype originated in an older woman with COVID-19, enrolled during active disease. Sequenced input: peripheral blood.

The CDR3 region is CASKTGFGSNYGYTF. CDR3 nucleotides: TGTGCCAGCAAGACAGGGTTTGGAAGTAACTATGGCTACACCTTC. This chain links TRBV18 with TRBJ1-2, with 7 bases aligning to TRBD1. The CDR3 loop spans 15 amino acids. The trim removed 8 bases at V and 1 base at J, leaving 10 bases unmatched. The germline V gene has CDR1 KGHSH and CDR2 LQKENI.